The clone carrying this T cell receptor beta chain has a count of ten or more. The sample belongs to a study of patients and donors after allogeneic stem cell transplantation. TCRdb reanalysed the RT-PCR reads using MiXCR and keeps one entry per CDR3 protein. The sample holds about 410,000 distinct CDR3 sequences, under 20% seen once. The CDR3 spans 14 residues. The V gene end was trimmed by 6 bases and the J gene end by 1 base; junction bases not matched to a gene: 5. CDR1 SGHTA and CDR2 FQGNSA come from the germline V gene. The sequence was collected from a human donor who was either an allogeneic HSCT recipient or a stem cell or donor lymphocyte infusion donor (not recorded which). It is not recorded whose cells these are; they may come from a transplant donor. The gene calls are TRBV7-2 and TRBJ2-7, with 8 nucleotides matching TRBD1. The specimen sequenced was blood, either unsorted or a sorted T cell fraction (not recorded which). CDR3 DNA sequence: TGTGCCAGCAGTCGCTACAGGGGGTCCTACGAGCAGTACTTC. Translating gives CASSRYRGSYEQYF.